This T cell receptor (beta chain) was observed in a study of CD8+CD57+ T cells in acquired aplastic anemia. CDR3 length: 14 residues. Trimming removed 3 bases at V and 4 bases at J, with 7 bases between. CDR3 and TCR beta VDJ profiling relied on a genomic DNA template. TCRdb reanalysed the reads using MiXCR and keeps one entry per CDR3 protein. The sample yields 150,000 to 200,000 distinct CDR3 sequences, 64% seen once. The source of this sequence is a human donor with severe aplastic anemia or a healthy control (not recorded which). The chain links TRBV12-3 or TRBV12-4 to TRBJ1-6; no definite D call. Sequences were obtained from sorted CD4+, CD8+, or CD8+CD57+ T cells (not recorded which) from PBMCs. The CDR3 bases are TGTGCCAGCAGTTTGGACTTTTATAATTCACCCCTCCACTTT. It yields the protein CASSLDFYNSPLHF.